The entry that follows covers one TCR beta chain sequence. The entry originates in a study of cytomegalovirus exposure and HLA in healthy donors. Study details: The study's early data release held tens of millions of unique TCRs from HLA-typed donors.

In the PCR, 60 Vbeta and 13 Jbeta primers were used. Assay used: immunoSEQ multiplex PCR; TCRdb lists only in-frame clones, some missing. The sample records tens of thousands of clones, 82% being singletons. From germline, CDR1 is SGHTA and CDR2 FQGNSA. This CDR3 has 11 amino acids. Trimming removed 5 bases from V and 11 bases from J, with 12 bases in between. The TCR comes from a man between 18 and 35 years old in good health and CMV-seronegative. The specimen was PBMCs. V usage is TRBV7-2 and J usage is TRBJ1-1; a weak D match, TRBD1 (5 bases). Here the CDR3 reads CASSQMTEAFF. CDR3 bases: TGTGCCAGCAGCCAAATGACAGAGGCTTTCTTT.